The next 14 T cell receptor beta chains were all read from a single sample in a study of T cell repertoires in cytomegalovirus infection. TCRdb reanalysed the reads using MiXCR and keeps one entry per CDR3 protein. This table has around 300,000 distinct CDR3 sequences, roughly a fifth appearing once. The antigens these receptors bind are not known. Sequencing used cultured PBMCs, obtained from culture after CMV antigen stimulation. The origin of the receptors is a human donor in good health (CMV status not recorded). Some clones in this sample may be carry-over from other donors' samples.

In its sample, this clonotype was seen many times. The rearrangement links TRBV7-8 to TRBJ2-2; 7 bases match TRBD2. The ends lost 0 bases at V and 3 bases at J; junction bases unmatched: 7. This CDR3 is built from 17 residues. Looked up from germline, CDR1 is SGHVS and CDR2 is FQNEAQ. Here the CDR3 reads CASSLAFGLVDTGELFF. The CDR3, as DNA: TGTGCCAGCAGCTTAGCGTTCGGACTAGTTGACACCGGGGAGCTGTTTTTT.

The CDR3 region has the DNA TGTGCCAGCAGCCCCGGCCCGATACAAGAGACCCAGTACTTC. It encodes CASSPGPIQETQYF. The V call is TRBV7-6, the J call TRBJ2-5; D call uncertain. The CDR3 covers 14 residues. Germline CDR1 SGHVS, CDR2 FNYEAQ. V lost 5 bases and J lost 2, with 12 bases in between.

In its sample, this clonotype was seen a few times. This chain links TRBV20-1 with TRBJ1-2; 9 bases map to TRBD1. Germline lookup yields CDR1 DFQATT and CDR2 SNEGSKA (reference sequence). With 1 base clipped from V and 4 bases from J, the junction kept 16 bases outside the gene matches. The CDR3 runs 18 residues. CDR3 bases: TGCAGTGCTAGAGGGGCTACCGAGGGACAGGGCTTTATCTATGGCTACACCTTC. Translation gives CSARGATEGQGFIYGYTF.

V is TRBV12-5 and J is TRBJ2-3; 10 bases are shared with TRBD2. This CDR3 region has 16 residues. Trimming took 0 bases from V and 7 from J; bases not matched to a gene: 7. Germline values: CDR1 LGHNT, CDR2 FRNRAP. The CDR3 loop is CASGLVVSSGRYTQYF. The CDR3 region has the DNA TGTGCTAGTGGTTTGGTAGTGAGTAGCGGGAGGTATACGCAGTATTTT.

This clonotype has only one observation. This chain connects TRBV20-1 to TRBJ1-6; possibly TRBD1 for D (5 bases). V shed 6 bases and J shed 0 bases, with 15 bases lying between them. Germline lookup yields CDR1 DFQATT and CDR2 SNEGSKA (reference sequence). This CDR3 spans 16 amino acids. The CDR3 region has the DNA TGCAGTGCCGGGCCAATGGGGGGCTCCTATAATTCACCCCTCCACTTT. It encodes CSAGPMGGSYNSPLHF.

This clonotype was recorded many times. This chain uses TRBV7-2 with TRBJ2-1, with D possibly matching TRBD2 (6 bases). The V end lost 5 bases, the J end lost 8 bases, and 16 bases lay between the germline ends. Germline loops: CDR1 SGHTA, CDR2 FQGNSA. The CDR3 contains 14 residues. The CDR3 nucleotides are TGTGCCAGCAGCAGCGGACTATCGACAGATGAGCAGTTCTTC. This encodes CASSSGLSTDEQFF.

The chain recombines TRBV30 with TRBJ2-6; 8 positions match TRBD1. J was trimmed by 2 bases and V by 2 bases; bases with no gene match: 2. The CDR3 covers 15 residues. CDR1 is GTSNPN, CDR2 SVGIG, per germline (reference sequence). The DNA for the CDR3 is TGTGCCTGGAGTCCGGACAGGGCTGGGGCCAACGTCCTGACTTTC. As protein: CAWSPDRAGANVLTF.

This clonotype has a count of ten or more. The chain joins TRBV7-2 to TRBJ1-6; D not certain. This CDR3 region has 16 residues. Trimming cost V 5 bases and J 5 bases, with 16 bases left between them. Germline CDR1 reads SGHTA; CDR2 reads FQGNSA. CDR3 sequence: CASSPRGFRDNSPLHF. As DNA, the CDR3 is TGTGCCAGCAGCCCCCGAGGGTTTAGGGATAATTCACCCCTCCACTTT.

A single count supports this clonotype. The chain carries TRBV6-1 and TRBJ2-7; TRBD2 matches 11 bases. The CDR3 has 16 amino acids. V gave up 5 bases and J gave up 4 bases; unmatched junction bases: 10. The V gene's germline CDR1 is MNHNS and CDR2 SASEGT. CDR3 protein: CASSHIAGGPIYEQYV. In nucleotides, the CDR3 is TGTGCCAGCAGTCACATAGCGGGAGGGCCCATATACGAGCAGTACGTC.

The gene calls are TRBV7-9 and TRBJ1-5, with D uncertain. Trimming cost V 4 bases and J 0 bases, with 13 bases left between them. Per germline, CDR1 SEHNR and CDR2 FQNEAQ (reference sequence). The CDR3 contains 16 residues. CDR3 amino acids: CASSSPSAGSNQPQHF. DNA for the CDR3: TGTGCCAGCAGCTCCCCCTCGGCAGGTAGCAATCAGCCCCAGCATTTT. The full variable domain, rest sourced from reference TRBV7-9 and TRBJ1-5, is DTGVSQNPRHKITKRGQNVTFRCDPISEHNRLYWYRQTLGQGPEFLTYFQNEAQLEKSRLLSDRFSAERPKGSFSTLEIQRTEQGDSAMYLCASSSPSAGSNQPQHFGDGTRLSIL.

This clonotype was counted only a few times. This chain uses TRBV29-1 with TRBJ1-1, with D unresolved. V lost 4 bases and J 1 base, leaving 4 bases between the germline ends. Germline V lookup: CDR1 SQVTM, CDR2 ANQGSEA. CDR3 length: 11 amino acids. CDR3 coding DNA: TGCAGCGTTGTGGAGAACACTGAAGCTTTCTTT. Residues: CSVVENTEAFF.

This clonotype was found a few times. J is TRBJ1-2 and V is TRBV5-4; TRBD1 aligns across 8 bases. CDR3 size: 14 residues. V trimming: 5 bases; J trimming: 8 bases; junction bases outside the gene matches: 11. Looked up from germline, CDR1 is SGHNT and CDR2 is YYREEE (reference sequence). This chain's CDR3 is CASRDPDRVDGYTF. Here the CDR3 DNA reads TGTGCCAGCAGGGACCCGGACAGGGTTGACGGCTACACCTTC.

This clonotype has ten or more counts. The chain uses TRBV7-2 and TRBJ1-1, with 9 bases matching TRBD1. The CDR3 sequence is 15 residues long. Germline V gives CDR1 SGHTA, CDR2 FQGNSA. V shed 11 bases, J shed 0 bases, and the junction held 10 bases outside the gene matches. CDR3 in amino acids: CASVGTGYVNTEAFF. The CDR3 DNA reads as TGTGCCTCCGTGGGGACAGGGTACGTGAACACTGAAGCTTTCTTT.

Only one count was recorded for this clonotype. The chain carries TRBV6-6 and TRBJ1-1, with D possibly TRBD1 on 6 matching bases. The CDR3 contains 15 residues. CDR1 and CDR2 (germline): MNHNY, SVGAGI (reference sequence). V was clipped by 10 bases and J by 0 bases, with 18 bases between them. The CDR3 spells CATRDTGMMNTEAFF. The CDR3 nucleotides read TGTGCCACCAGGGACACGGGAATGATGAACACTGAAGCTTTCTTT.